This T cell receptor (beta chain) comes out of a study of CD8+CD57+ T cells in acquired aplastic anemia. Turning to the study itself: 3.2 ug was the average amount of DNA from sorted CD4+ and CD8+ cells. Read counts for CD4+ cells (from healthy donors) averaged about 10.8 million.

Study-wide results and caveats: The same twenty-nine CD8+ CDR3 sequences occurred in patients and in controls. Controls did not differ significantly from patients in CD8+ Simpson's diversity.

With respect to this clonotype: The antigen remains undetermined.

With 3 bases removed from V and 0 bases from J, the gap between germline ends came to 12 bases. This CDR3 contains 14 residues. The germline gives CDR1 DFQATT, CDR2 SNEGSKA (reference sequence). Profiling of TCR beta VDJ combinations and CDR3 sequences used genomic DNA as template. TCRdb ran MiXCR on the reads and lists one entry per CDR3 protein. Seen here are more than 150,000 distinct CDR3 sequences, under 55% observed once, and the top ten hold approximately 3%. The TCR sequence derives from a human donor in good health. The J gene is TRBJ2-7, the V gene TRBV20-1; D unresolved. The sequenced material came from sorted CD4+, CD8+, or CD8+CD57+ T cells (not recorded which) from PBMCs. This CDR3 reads CSARYGRSSYEQYF. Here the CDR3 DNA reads TGCAGTGCTAGGTATGGCAGGAGCTCCTACGAGCAGTACTTC.